Listed here is a single T cell receptor (beta chain). Produced via immunoSEQ multiplex PCR; TCRdb's table is partial and in-frame only. The table includes 95,000 to 150,000 clones, approximately 86% detected once. Trimming cost V 1 base and J 3 bases; bases outside gene matches: 3. This CDR3 has 15 residues. Germline CDR1 is SGHVS and CDR2 is FNYEAQ. This entry is derived from a study of blood T cell repertoires in COVID-19. For the study at large: Samples of COVID-19 (acute and convalescent) were obtained from the United States, Italy and Spain.

The chain uses TRBV7-6 and TRBJ1-3, with 7 bases lining up with TRBD1. Sample: peripheral blood. The source is a woman between 45 and 60 years old with active or convalescent COVID-19. The DNA of the CDR3 is TGTGCCAGCAGCTTAGAGGGGGCTCTTGGAAACACCATATATTTT. This translates into CASSLEGALGNTIYF. Using reference TRBV7-6 and TRBJ1-3 for the parts outside the CDR3, the full variable domain is GAGVSQSPRYKVTKRGQDVALRCDPISGHVSLYWYRQALGQGPEFLTYFNYEAQQDKSGLPNDRFSAERPEGSISTLTIQRTEQRDSAMYRCASSLEGALGNTIYFGEGSWLTVV.